The next 25 T cell receptor beta chains were all read from a single sample in a study of human T cells and chemical hapten exposure. TCRdb called the RACE reads again in MiXCR, with one record for every CDR3 protein. This table has 250,000 to 300,000 distinct CDR3 sequences, 7.7% appearing once. Time point here: pre-sensitization, week 0. Treatment specified: therapeutic diphenylcyclopropenone sensitization with weekly scalp DPC. The sequenced sample was whole blood, obtained in connection with sensitization to the hapten diphenylcyclopropenone (DPC). The source is a man aged 18 to 29 with alopecia areata. Some clones in this sample may be carry-over from other donors' samples.

The chain links TRBV20-1 to TRBJ1-3, with D perhaps matching TRBD1 (6 bases). V shed 5 bases and J shed 1 base, with 18 bases lying between them. The CDR3 runs to 16 residues. Germline loops: CDR1 DFQATT, CDR2 SNEGSKA (reference sequence). The DNA for the CDR3 is TGCAGTGCTCAGCCTCCCTCCAGGGGTTCTGGAAACACCATATATTTT. Its protein is CSAQPPSRGSGNTIYF.

This chain uses TRBV21-1 with TRBJ2-3. TRBV21-1 is a pseudogene segment. CDR3 size: 13 residues. CDR3 in amino acids: CASSRSYTDTQYF. As DNA, the CDR3 is TGTGCCAGCAGCCGCTCCTACACAGATACGCAGTATTTT.

This clonotype was counted a few times. The gene calls are TRBV12-3 or TRBV12-4 and TRBJ1-2; D gene ambiguous. Trimming left V 5 bases short and J 3 bases short, with 10 bases between. The CDR3 has 13 residues. The CDR3 spells CASSNAGHYGYTF. Here the CDR3 DNA reads TGTGCCAGCAGTAATGCAGGCCACTATGGCTACACCTTC.

A few counts support this clonotype. The V gene is TRBV7-3, the J gene TRBJ2-3; TRBD1 agrees at 8 bases. The germline V gene encodes CDR1 SGHTA and CDR2 FQGTGA. Trimming removed 2 bases from V and 4 bases from J; junction bases left unmatched: 5. The CDR3 is made up of 15 amino acids. The CDR3 bases are TGTGCCAGCAGCTTAGCCGGACAGGGCTCAGATACGCAGTATTTT. Translating it yields CASSLAGQGSDTQYF.

This clonotype was found many times. The V gene is TRBV12-3 or TRBV12-4, the J gene TRBJ2-5; D is perhaps TRBD1 (5 bases). CDR3 length equals 13 residues. Trimming took 2 bases from V and 5 from J, leaving 9 bases between them. CDR3 sequence (DNA): TGTGCCAGCAGTTTACCAGGGTTTGAGACCCAGTACTTC. Its protein is CASSLPGFETQYF.

This clonotype was picked up many times. The CDR3 here is CAISERAENSPLHF. CDR3 DNA: TGTGCCATCAGTGAGCGGGCAGAAAATTCACCCCTCCACTTT. This chain connects TRBV10-3 to TRBJ1-6; D is undetermined. Germline V CDR1 and CDR2: ENHRY, SYGVKD. The CDR3 consists of 14 residues. V was shortened by 2 bases and J by 7 bases, with 9 bases between the two germline ends.

The chain links TRBV19 to TRBJ1-4; perhaps TRBD1 as D (5 bases). CDR1 LNHDA and CDR2 SQIVND come from the germline V gene (reference sequence). V was cut by 7 bases and J by 6 bases, with 12 bases left in between. The CDR3 is 13 amino acids. The CDR3 coding sequence is TGTGCCAGTATCCGGCAGGGCGATGAAAAACTGTTTTTT. This encodes CASIRQGDEKLFF. The variable domain in full, completed from reference TRBV19 and TRBJ1-4, reads DGGITQSPKYLFRKEGQNVTLSCEQNLNHDAMYWYRQDPGQGLRLIYYSQIVNDFQKGDIAEGYSVSREKKESFPLTVTSAQKNPTAFYLCASIRQGDEKLFFGSGTQLSVL.

The rearrangement uses TRBV20-1 and TRBJ1-2; D might be TRBD1 (6 bases). Germline CDR1 reads DFQATT; CDR2 reads SNEGSKA (reference sequence). This CDR3 has 13 amino acids. Trimming removed 1 base at V and 8 bases at J, with 14 bases between. The CDR3 nucleotides are TGCAGTGCTAGAGTTGAGACAGGCTTCGGCTACACCTTC. Translated: CSARVETGFGYTF.

The rearrangement uses TRBV5-1 and TRBJ2-6; 7 bases agree with TRBD1. Germline V gene data show CDR1 as SGHRS and CDR2 as YFSETQ. Germline trimming cut 5 bases from V and 3 bases from J; bases unmatched to any gene: 5. The CDR3 is 15 amino acids. CDR3 nucleotide sequence: TGCGCCAGCAGGCGACAGGGAAGTGGGGCCAACGTCCTGACTTTC. Translating it yields CASRRQGSGANVLTF.

This clonotype was picked up a small number of times. The chain is built from TRBV6-2 or TRBV6-3 and TRBJ1-6; D is perhaps TRBD1 (5 bases). The ends were cut back, 6 bases at V and 4 bases at J, with 19 bases in the middle. Per the germline V gene, CDR1 is MNHEY and CDR2 is SVGEGT. This CDR3 is 17 amino acids long. DNA of the CDR3: TGTGCCAGCAGCTACGAAGAGGGACGTTGGTATAATTCACCCCTCCACTTT. Protein: CASSYEEGRWYNSPLHF.

The chain joins TRBV6-1 to TRBJ2-3; 11 nucleotides line up with TRBD2. Looked up from germline, CDR1 is MNHNS and CDR2 is SASEGT. After removal of 9 bases from V and 5 bases from J, the junction contained 7 bases not matched to a gene. The CDR3 is 14 residues long. DNA of the CDR3: TGTGCCAGTTTAGCGGGGGGGCCTGGAGATACGCAGTATTTT. This encodes CASLAGGPGDTQYF.

This clonotype has just a few counts. The J gene is TRBJ2-3, the V gene TRBV4-3; TRBD2 aligns across 7 bases. Germline CDR1 and CDR2: LGHNA and YSLEER. The CDR3 is 18 residues long. Trimming took 0 bases from V and 2 from J; bases not matched to a gene: 11. The CDR3 DNA reads as TGCGCCAGCAGCCAAGAGGTCCCTGGGAGCGGGGTCACAGATACGCAGTATTTT. Translation gives CASSQEVPGSGVTDTQYF.

This clonotype was seen ten or more times. V gene TRBV6-6 combines with J gene TRBJ1-6, with TRBD1 matching 8 bases. This CDR3 is 15 amino acids long. Germline assignment: CDR1 MNHNY and CDR2 SVGAGI (reference sequence). J gave up 10 bases and V 8 bases, and 13 bases lay outside the gene matches. This chain's CDR3 is CASRQRTGIGSPLHF. The CDR3 DNA sequence: TGTGCCAGCCGTCAGAGGACAGGGATCGGGTCACCCCTCCACTTT.

The chain employs TRBV15 and TRBJ1-3; D unclear. Germline values: CDR1 LNHNV, CDR2 YYDKDF (reference sequence). V was trimmed by 0 bases and J by 0 bases, leaving 9 bases between them. There are 16 residues in the CDR3. The CDR3 coding sequence is TGTGCCACCAGCAGAGATAGGAGTTACTCTGGAAACACCATATATTTT. Protein: CATSRDRSYSGNTIYF.

The table lists this clonotype with a few counts. The chain links TRBV5-1 to TRBJ1-1, with a tentative D call TRBD1 (6 bases). Germline CDR1 is SGHRS and CDR2 is YFSETQ. The V end lost 2 bases, the J end lost 1 base, and 15 bases lay between the germline ends. This CDR3 spans 16 amino acids. This chain's CDR3 is CASSFMSGAQNTEAFF. The CDR3 nucleotides read TGCGCCAGCAGCTTTATGTCAGGGGCCCAGAACACTGAAGCTTTCTTT. The whole variable domain, filled in from reference TRBV5-1 and TRBJ1-1, reads KAGVTQTPRYLIKTRGQQVTLSCSPISGHRSVSWYQQTPGQGLQFLFEYFSETQRNKGNFPGRFSGRQFSNSRSEMNVSTLELGDSALYLCASSFMSGAQNTEAFFGQGTRLTVV.

This clonotype showed up just a few times. The chain joins TRBV7-9 to TRBJ2-2, with D possibly matching TRBD2 (7 bases). The length of the CDR3 is 20 residues. Trimming took off 4 bases at V and 4 bases at J, with 28 bases between the two ends. CDR1 and CDR2 (germline): SEHNR, FQNEAQ (reference sequence). CDR3 in DNA: TGTGCCAGCAGCTCCACACGCTCTAACTACAGGGAGGGTTTCACCGGGGAGCTGTTTTTT. Its protein is CASSSTRSNYREGFTGELFF.

This rearrangement joins TRBV4-3 to TRBJ2-2, with D perhaps TRBD1 or TRBD2 (6 bases each). This CDR3 is built from 16 residues. Per the germline V gene, CDR1 is LGHNA and CDR2 is YSLEER. V lost 0 bases and J lost 3, with 11 bases in between. As DNA, the CDR3 is TGCGCCAGCAGCCAAGACCCGGGGGCGGACACCGGGGAGCTGTTTTTT. Protein sequence: CASSQDPGADTGELFF.

Worth noting for this clonotype: The junction departs from the called germline gene at one end, perhaps through a read error. The V call is TRBV7-8, the J call TRBJ2-3, with 7 bases aligning to TRBD2. The CDR3 consists of 16 residues. The germline V gene encodes CDR1 SGHVS and CDR2 FQNEAQ. CDR3 sequence reads: CPSSLIGGWETDTQYF. DNA of the CDR3: TGTCCCAGCAGCTTAATCGGGGGGTGGGAGACAGATACGCAGTATTTT.

This clonotype was observed a handful of times. The chain carries TRBV6-2 or TRBV6-3 and TRBJ2-6, with TRBD1 matching 9 bases. This CDR3 has 17 amino acids. V trimming: 7 bases; J trimming: 4 bases; junction bases outside the gene matches: 11. The germline gives CDR1 MNHEY, CDR2 SVGEGT. CDR3 loop: CASKKPGQGPGANVLTF. In DNA, the CDR3 is TGTGCCAGCAAGAAACCGGGACAGGGCCCGGGGGCCAACGTCCTGACTTTC.

J is TRBJ1-2 and V is TRBV7-2; 7 bases fit TRBD1. CDR3 length: 17 amino acids. Trimming at V came to 4 bases and at J to 2 bases, leaving 13 bases not matched to a gene. CDR1 SGHTA and CDR2 FQGNSA come from the germline V gene. CDR3 protein: CASSSTWLRGANYGYTF. CDR3 sequence (DNA): TGTGCCAGCAGCTCCACTTGGCTCAGGGGGGCAAACTATGGCTACACCTTC.

Only a few counts were recorded for this clonotype. V is TRBV6-4 and J is TRBJ2-3, with 9 positions matching TRBD2. CDR1 is MRHNA and CDR2 is SNTAGT in the germline V gene. V lost 6 bases and J lost 4; bases outside the gene matches: 8. This CDR3 spans 15 amino acids. This chain's CDR3 is CASSPTSGRADTQYF. The CDR3 DNA is TGTGCCAGCAGCCCGACTAGCGGTCGGGCAGATACGCAGTATTTT.

This clonotype showed up many times. The chain links TRBV29-1 to TRBJ2-3, with 11 bases aligning to TRBD2. Germline assignment: CDR1 SQVTM and CDR2 ANQGSEA. This CDR3 comprises 18 residues. V lost 3 bases, J lost 4 bases, and 15 bases stayed unmatched. CDR3: CSVEYSGGAIHVPDTQYF. The CDR3 DNA follows: TGCAGCGTTGAGTATAGCGGGGGGGCGATACACGTCCCAGATACGCAGTATTTT.

This clonotype was found many times. The rearrangement links TRBV28 to TRBJ2-6; 7 bases are shared with TRBD1. V shed 6 bases, J shed 2 bases, and the junction held 1 base outside the gene matches. The CDR3 totals 14 residues. CDR1 MDHEN and CDR2 SYDVKM come from the germline V gene. This chain's CDR3 is CASRQGAGANVLTF. For the CDR3, the DNA is TGTGCCAGCAGGCAGGGGGCTGGGGCCAACGTCCTGACTTTC.

In its sample, this clonotype was seen a few times. The chain joins TRBV6-2 or TRBV6-3 to TRBJ2-5; 7 bases line up with TRBD1. V shed 5 bases, J shed 5 bases, and the junction held 8 bases outside the gene matches. The CDR3 loop spans 14 amino acids. CDR1 and CDR2 from the germline V gene are MNHEY and SVGEGT. The CDR3 DNA reads as TGTGCCAGCAGTCCCGGGACAGTCGGGGAGACCCAGTACTTC. Translated: CASSPGTVGETQYF.

The chain is built from TRBV5-1 and TRBJ2-3; D could derive from TRBD1 or TRBD2 (5 bases each). V shed 2 bases and J shed 8 bases, with 15 bases lying between them. This CDR3 has 14 residues. The germline V gene encodes CDR1 SGHRS and CDR2 YFSETQ. CDR3 sequence: CASSLDGGPLTQYF. For the CDR3, the DNA is TGCGCCAGCAGCTTAGATGGGGGACCTCTTACGCAGTATTTT.